This T cell receptor (beta chain) was recovered during a study of blood T cell repertoires in COVID-19. Sequencing was performed with immunoSEQ multiplex PCR; in TCRdb, only in-frame clones are kept and a portion is missing. The sample consists of 98,000 or so clones, 85% to 90% of them appearing once. CDR3 length: 18 amino acids. CDR1 and CDR2 from the germline V gene are SGHNT and YENEEA. J gave up 1 base and V 2 bases, and 13 bases lay outside the gene matches. The source is a human donor in a cohort sampled during active COVID-19. The chain links TRBV11-3 to TRBJ1-1; 7 nucleotides agree with TRBD1. Sequenced input: peripheral blood. CDR3 DNA: TGTGCCAGCAGCTTATGGAAGGGGGCATGGAGCGGGAACACTGAAGCTTTCTTT. Protein sequence: CASSLWKGAWSGNTEAFF.